Listed here are 21 T cell receptor beta chains from one sample, sequenced in a study of cytomegalovirus exposure and HLA in healthy donors. Primers: 60 Vbeta forward and 13 Jbeta reverse. Some clones are missing from TCRdb's copy, which holds only in-frame ones; the method was immunoSEQ multiplex PCR. This sample has over 100,000 clones, with 50% to 75% found just once. The sequencing sample was made of PBMCs. The receptors derive from a woman between 35 and 50 years old in good health and CMV-seropositive.

The V call is TRBV5-1, the J call TRBJ2-3; 11 positions agree with TRBD1. CDR1 and CDR2 (germline): SGHRS, YFSETQ. J gave up 5 bases and V 7 bases, and 0 bases lay outside the gene matches. CDR3 size: 12 residues. The CDR3 sequence: CASGTGGDTQYF. The CDR3 bases are TGCGCCAGCGGGACAGGGGGAGATACGCAGTATTTT.

The chain recombines TRBV6-1 with TRBJ2-4; TRBD2 matches 7 bases. Germline V CDR1 and CDR2: MNHNS, SASEGT. J lost 13 bases, V lost 7 bases, and 10 bases had no gene match. The CDR3 runs to 12 residues. The CDR3 DNA is TGTGCCAGCATTCTGGAGGCGGGGGTCCAGTACTTC. It specifies CASILEAGVQYF.

The DNA of the CDR3 is TGTGCCAGCAGTCGGCAGGACAGTTCGACTGAAGCTTTCTTT. Its protein is CASSRQDSSTEAFF. The gene calls are TRBV6-6 and TRBJ1-1; the D gene is possibly TRBD1 (6 bases). Trimming stripped 5 bases from V and 5 bases from J, with 15 bases between. Germline V gene data show CDR1 as MNHNY and CDR2 as SVGAGI (reference sequence). The CDR3 extends over 14 amino acids.

This clone was counted only a few times. The chain couples TRBV6-6 to TRBJ1-1; no clear D. This CDR3 is 14 amino acids long. The germline gives CDR1 MNHNY, CDR2 SVGAGI (reference sequence). Trimming cost V 0 bases and J 4 bases, with 9 bases left between them. The CDR3 region has the DNA TGTGCCAGCAGTTACTCGGAGCCCCTCACTGAAGCTTTCTTT. It encodes CASSYSEPLTEAFF.

For the CDR3, the DNA is TGTGCCAGCAGTGACGGGTTTCAAGTAGCGAGGGACGAGCAGTACTTC. This gives the protein CASSDGFQVARDEQYF. This chain joins TRBV6-1 and TRBJ2-7; D might be TRBD2 (5 bases). CDR3 length: 16 amino acids. In germline, CDR1 is MNHNS, CDR2 SASEGT. Trimming cost V 3 bases and J 5 bases, with 20 bases left between them.

This chain connects TRBV11-1 to TRBJ1-5; 9 nucleotides match TRBD1. Germline assignment: CDR1 SGHAT and CDR2 FQDESV (reference sequence). The junction had 1 base not matched to a gene; V was cut back by 3 bases and J by 1 base. This CDR3 region has 15 residues. The CDR3 sequence: CASSLGTGSNQPQHF. The CDR3 region has the DNA TGTGCCAGCAGCTTGGGGACAGGGAGCAATCAGCCCCAGCATTTT.

This clone was seen just once. The chain uses TRBV7-2 and TRBJ1-1, with D possibly being TRBD1 (5 bases). Germline V gene sequence: CDR1 SGHTA, CDR2 FQGNSA. The CDR3 length is 14 residues. The germline V and J ends were trimmed by 4 bases and 3 bases, with 12 bases remaining between them. The CDR3 bases are TGTGCCAGCAGCTCCTTAAGGGGTTACACTGAAGCTTTCTTT. Translation: CASSSLRGYTEAFF.

The genes are TRBV5-1 and TRBJ2-5; 13 bases are shared with TRBD2. Losses at the gene ends were 4 bases for V and 5 bases for J; bases not matched to a gene: 5. The germline V gene encodes CDR1 SGHRS and CDR2 YFSETQ. The CDR3 has 15 amino acids. CDR3 region: CASSTGLAGVETQYF. The CDR3 nucleotides are TGCGCCAGCAGCACAGGACTAGCGGGGGTGGAGACCCAGTACTTC.

V is TRBV5-5 and J is TRBJ2-5, with 13 positions matching TRBD2. The junction had 5 bases not matched to a gene; V was cut back by 1 base and J by 5 bases. The CDR3 totals 16 residues. Germline-derived CDR1 and CDR2 are SGHKS and YYEKEE (reference sequence). In nucleotides, the CDR3 is TGTGCCAGCAGCTTGATGACTAGCGGGGGGAGCGAGACCCAGTACTTC. It translates to CASSLMTSGGSETQYF.

The chain combines TRBV10-3 with TRBJ2-3; 8 positions agree with TRBD2. The CDR3 runs to 14 residues. The germline CDR1 and CDR2 sequences are ENHRY and SYGVKD. The J segment lost 2 bases and the V segment lost 7 bases, leaving 5 bases of the junction unmatched. The CDR3 DNA is TGTGCCATCAAGCCTAGCGGGTACACAGATACGCAGTATTTT. Translated: CAIKPSGYTDTQYF.

The rearrangement links TRBV2 to TRBJ2-7; 10 nucleotides agree with TRBD1. The CDR3 has 13 amino acids. The germline CDR1 and CDR2 sequences are SNHLY and FYNNEI. Losses at the gene ends were 6 bases for V and 5 bases for J; bases not matched to a gene: 4. The CDR3 DNA reads as TGTGCCAGCAGCGGACAGGGGGACGACGAGCAGTACTTC. Translation: CASSGQGDDEQYF.

In its sample, this clone was seen a few times. The gene calls are TRBV6-1 and TRBJ1-5; D gene ambiguous. The CDR3 covers 11 residues. Germline lookup yields CDR1 MNHNS and CDR2 SASEGT. V was clipped by 6 bases and J by 6 bases, with 6 bases between them. CDR3 nucleotide sequence: TGTGCCAGCAGAGAGAGTCAGCCCCAGCATTTT. Its translation: CASRESQPQHF.

The chain has TRBV14 and TRBJ1-2; 7 nucleotides agree with TRBD1. From germline, CDR1 is SGHDN and CDR2 FVKESK. The CDR3 length is 15 residues. The V segment lost 3 bases and the J segment 5 bases; nucleotides outside the gene matches: 9. The CDR3 here is CASSHDRVSFYGYTF. The DNA of the CDR3 is TGTGCCAGCAGCCACGACAGGGTTTCGTTTTATGGCTACACCTTC.

This clone was observed a few times. This chain joins TRBV30 and TRBJ2-3, with 14 bases aligning to TRBD2. CDR1 GTSNPN and CDR2 SVGIG come from the germline V gene (reference sequence). The CDR3 covers 18 residues. The V and J ends lost 0 bases and 1 base, in that order; junction bases with no gene match: 6. The CDR3 DNA reads TGTGCCTGGAGTGTACGAAGGACTAGCGGGGGGCGCACAGATACGCAGTATTTT. Protein sequence: CAWSVRRTSGGRTDTQYF.

This sequence joins TRBV27 and TRBJ2-7, with D possibly TRBD1 on 6 matching bases. Trimming shortened V by 5 bases and J by 3 bases, and 11 bases separated the two germline ends. The CDR3 consists of 13 residues. The germline V gene has CDR1 MNHEY and CDR2 SMNVEV (reference sequence). In nucleotides, the CDR3 is TGTGCCAGCAGTCTCACAGGGAACTACGAGCAGTACTTC. The encoded protein is CASSLTGNYEQYF.

The CDR3 bases are TGTGCCAGCAGCGGTCATTTGGGCTACACCTTC. This gives the protein CASSGHLGYTF. The chain links TRBV6-1 to TRBJ1-2, with D unclear. V was pared by 6 bases and J by 8 bases, with 10 bases between. Germline-derived CDR1 and CDR2 are MNHNS and SASEGT. The CDR3 consists of 11 residues.

The chain links TRBV9 to TRBJ2-3; D remains unclear. Germline CDR1 and CDR2: SGDLS and YYNGEE. This CDR3 has 14 amino acids. V shed 3 bases and J shed 3 bases, with 11 bases lying between them. CDR3 sequence: CASSARSGTDTQYF. CDR3 bases: TGTGCCAGCAGCGCCCGGTCCGGGACAGATACGCAGTATTTT. Looking up the rest from reference TRBV9 and TRBJ2-3 gives the full variable domain: DSGVTQTPKHLITATGQRVTLRCSPRSGDLSVYWYQQSLDQGLQFLIQYYNGEERAKGNILERFSAQQFPDLHSELNLSSLELGDSALYFCASSARSGTDTQYFGPGTRLTVL.

This sequence joins TRBV25-1 and TRBJ1-4; D might be TRBD1 (5 bases). Germline-derived CDR1 and CDR2 are MGHDK and SYGVNS. V was pared by 8 bases and J by 2 bases, with 9 bases between. The CDR3 loop spans 13 amino acids. The CDR3 region has the DNA TGTGCCAGCGGAGCAGGGACTAATGAAAAACTGTTTTTT. It translates to CASGAGTNEKLFF.

This rearrangement joins TRBV4-2 to TRBJ1-1; tentative D call: TRBD1 (6 bases). The CDR3 is 14 amino acids. CDR1 LGHNA and CDR2 YNFKEQ come from the germline V gene. V was cut by 3 bases and J by 5 bases, with 13 bases left in between. The CDR3 region has the DNA TGTGCCAGCAGCCAGAGGGGGGGCGAGACTGAAGCTTTCTTT. It is translated as CASSQRGGETEAFF.

The chain recombines TRBV18 with TRBJ2-1; D gene unclear. CDR1 is KGHSH and CDR2 is LQKENI in the germline V gene. CDR3 size: 14 residues. V was clipped by 0 bases and J by 6 bases, with 9 bases between them. The CDR3 sequence: CASSPPATGNEQFF. The DNA of the CDR3 is TGTGCCAGCTCACCACCCGCCACGGGCAATGAGCAGTTCTTC.

This chain uses TRBV2 with TRBJ1-1; D is undetermined. The germline CDR1 and CDR2 sequences are SNHLY and FYNNEI. Between the trimmed V and J ends, which lost 7 bases and 1 base, there was a span of 16 bases. The CDR3 is 15 residues long. CDR3 sequence reads: CASKWEGGRNTEAFF. In nucleotides, the CDR3 is TGTGCCAGCAAGTGGGAGGGTGGGAGGAACACTGAAGCTTTCTTT.